This T cell receptor beta chain was documented in a study of T cells in Graves' hyperthyroidism and ophthalmopathy. General observations from the study: Most thyroid clonotypes expanded above 0.001 were also detected in blood.

Researchers took RNA transcripts and amplified the TCR beta CDR3 regions from them. HTBI primers were the set used in a first-round RT-PCR of the TCR CDR3. TCRdb redid the calling of the multiplex PCR reads with MiXCR, one entry per CDR3 protein. The repertoire holds fewer than 250,000 distinct CDR3 sequences, approximately 23% seen once, with 30% to 40% in the top ten. The sample holds a few counts of this clonotype. Its antigen is unknown. One end of the junction fails to match germline, which may point to a read error. Those patients with uncontrolled infection, other autoimmune disease, pregnancy or lactation were excluded. Germline CDR1 is SEHNR and CDR2 is FQNEAQ (reference sequence). This CDR3 comprises 15 residues.

The sequenced sample was blood. The J gene is TRBJ2-7, the V gene TRBV7-9, with D perhaps matching TRBD2 (5 bases). The TCR was taken from a woman between 40 and 50 years old with Graves' ophthalmopathy. The CDR3 region has the DNA TGTGCCAGTAGCTCAGACACGGGATTTTCCTACGAGCAGTACTTC. It yields the protein CASSSDTGFSYEQYF.